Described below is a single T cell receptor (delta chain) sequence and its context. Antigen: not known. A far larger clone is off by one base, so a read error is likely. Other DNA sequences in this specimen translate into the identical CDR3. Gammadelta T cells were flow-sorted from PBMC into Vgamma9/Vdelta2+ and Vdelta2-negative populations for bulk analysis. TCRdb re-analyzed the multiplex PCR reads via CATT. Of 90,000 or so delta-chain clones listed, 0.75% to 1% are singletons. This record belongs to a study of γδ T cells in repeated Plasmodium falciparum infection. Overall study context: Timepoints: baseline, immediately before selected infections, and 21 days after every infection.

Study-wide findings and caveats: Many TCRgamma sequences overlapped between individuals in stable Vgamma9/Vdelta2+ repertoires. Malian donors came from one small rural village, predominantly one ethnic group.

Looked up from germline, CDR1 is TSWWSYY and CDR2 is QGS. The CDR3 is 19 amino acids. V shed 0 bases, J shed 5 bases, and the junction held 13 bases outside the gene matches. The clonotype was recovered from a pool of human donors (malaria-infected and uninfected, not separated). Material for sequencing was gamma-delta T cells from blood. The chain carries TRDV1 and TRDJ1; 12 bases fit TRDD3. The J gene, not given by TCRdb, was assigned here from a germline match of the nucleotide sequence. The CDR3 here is CALGELVRILGDTGDKLIF. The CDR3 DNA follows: TGTGCTCTTGGGGAACTGGTCCGAATACTGGGGGATACCGGAGATAAACTCATCTTT.